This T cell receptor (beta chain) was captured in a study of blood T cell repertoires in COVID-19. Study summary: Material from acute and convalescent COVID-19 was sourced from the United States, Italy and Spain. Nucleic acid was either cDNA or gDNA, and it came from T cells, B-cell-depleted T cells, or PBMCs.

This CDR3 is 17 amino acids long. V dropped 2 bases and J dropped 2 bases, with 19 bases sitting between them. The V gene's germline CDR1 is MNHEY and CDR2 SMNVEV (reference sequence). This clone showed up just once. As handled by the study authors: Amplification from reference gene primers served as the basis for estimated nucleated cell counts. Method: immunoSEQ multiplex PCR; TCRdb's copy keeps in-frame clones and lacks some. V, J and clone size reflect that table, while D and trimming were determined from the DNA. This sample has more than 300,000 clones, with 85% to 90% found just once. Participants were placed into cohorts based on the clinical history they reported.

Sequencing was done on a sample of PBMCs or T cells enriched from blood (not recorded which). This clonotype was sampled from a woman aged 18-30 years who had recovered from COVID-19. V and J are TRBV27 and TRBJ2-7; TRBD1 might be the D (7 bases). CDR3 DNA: TGTGCCAGCAGTTTAAGGGGGCCGCGGGATAGTCCCTACGAGCAGTACTTC. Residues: CASSLRGPRDSPYEQYF.